This T cell receptor (beta chain) was sequenced in a study of blood T cell repertoires in COVID-19. Looking at the study overall: Whether acute or convalescent, the COVID-19 samples came from the United States, Italy and Spain. T cells, B-cell-depleted T cells, or PBMCs provided the cDNA or gDNA that served as material.

As processed by the authors: Estimates of nucleated cell counts were drawn from the amplification of reference gene primers. Sequenced by immunoSEQ multiplex PCR; TCRdb stores in-frame clones only, minus some. The V and J calls and clone size are taken from that table; D and trimming were inferred from the DNA. This sample has about 210,000 clones, with 80% found just once. Germline V gene data show CDR1 as MNHEY and CDR2 as SVGEGT. V trimming: 6 bases; J trimming: 11 bases; junction bases outside the gene matches: 15. The CDR3 contains 15 residues. Specimen: peripheral blood. This receptor was obtained from a man in his fifties or sixties with acute or convalescent COVID-19. The gene calls are TRBV6-2 or TRBV6-3 and TRBJ1-5; 8 bases align to TRBD1. Here the CDR3 reads CASSGQGARGMTQHF. In DNA form, the CDR3 reads TGTGCCAGCAGCGGGCAGGGGGCGCGGGGTATGACCCAGCATTTT.